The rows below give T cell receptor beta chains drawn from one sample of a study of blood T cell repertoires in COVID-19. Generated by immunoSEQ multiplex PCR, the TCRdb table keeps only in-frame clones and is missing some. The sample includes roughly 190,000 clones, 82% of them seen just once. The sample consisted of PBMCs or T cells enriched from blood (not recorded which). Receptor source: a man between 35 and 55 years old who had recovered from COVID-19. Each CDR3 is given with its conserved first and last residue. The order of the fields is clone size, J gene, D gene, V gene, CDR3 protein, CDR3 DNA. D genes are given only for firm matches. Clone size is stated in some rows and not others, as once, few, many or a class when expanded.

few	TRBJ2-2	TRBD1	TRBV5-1	CASSPGDRHTGELFF	TGCGCCAGCAGCCCCGGGGACAGACACACCGGGGAGCTGTTTTTT
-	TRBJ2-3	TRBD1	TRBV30	CAFRDRRLTDTQYF	TGTGCCTTCCGGGACAGAAGGCTCACAGATACGCAGTATTTT
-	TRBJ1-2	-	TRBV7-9	CASSNSSRVAYGYTF	TGTGCCAGCAGCAATAGTTCCAGGGTTGCCTATGGCTACACCTTC
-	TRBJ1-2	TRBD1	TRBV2	CASSTGTGRGYTF	TGTGCCAGCAGTACCGGGACAGGAAGAGGCTACACCTTC
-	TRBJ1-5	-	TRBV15	CATSRDPDQPQHF	TGTGCCACCAGCAGAGACCCTGATCAGCCCCAGCATTTT
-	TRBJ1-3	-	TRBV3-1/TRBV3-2	CASSQARRGLSGNTIYF	TGTGCCAGCAGCCAAGCCCGGCGGGGGCTCTCTGGAAACACCATATATTTT
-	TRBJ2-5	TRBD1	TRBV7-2	CASSTDRGETQYF	TGTGCCAGCAGCACGGACAGGGGAGAGACCCAGTACTTC
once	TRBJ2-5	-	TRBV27	CASSLSSYVPGETQYF	TGTGCCAGCAGTTTGTCCTCCTATGTACCGGGAGAGACCCAGTACTTC
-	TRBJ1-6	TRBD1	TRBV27	CASRPGGGDNSPLHF	TGTGCCAGCAGACCAGGGGGAGGAGATAATTCACCCCTCCACTTT
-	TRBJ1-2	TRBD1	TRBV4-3	CASSQDAKAGTGGFYTF	TGCGCCAGCAGCCAAGACGCGAAGGCGGGGACAGGAGGGTTCTACACCTTC
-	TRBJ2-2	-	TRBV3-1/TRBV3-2	CASSHISSYRNTGELFF	TGTGCCAGCAGCCATATTAGTTCCTACAGGAACACCGGGGAGCTGTTTTTT
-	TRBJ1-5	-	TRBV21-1	CASSKVQDRGHYSNQPQHF	TGTGCCAGCAGCAAAGTTCAGGACAGGGGGCACTATAGCAATCAGCCCCAGCATTTT
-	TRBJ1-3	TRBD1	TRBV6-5	CASSYSTGSSGNTIYF	TGTGCCAGCAGTTACTCGACAGGGAGCTCTGGAAACACCATATATTTT
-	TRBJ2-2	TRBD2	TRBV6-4	CASSEGVAGEGTGELFF	TGTGCCAGCAGTGAGGGAGTGGCGGGAGAGGGCACCGGGGAGCTGTTTTTT
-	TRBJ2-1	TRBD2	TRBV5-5	CASSPRLSGGANEQFF	TGTGCCAGCAGCCCGCGACTTAGCGGGGGGGCCAATGAGCAGTTCTTC
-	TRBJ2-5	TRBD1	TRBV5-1	CASSLDPGTAETQYF	TGCGCCAGCAGCTTGGACCCCGGGACAGCGGAGACCCAGTACTTC
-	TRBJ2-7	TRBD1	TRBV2	CAGRRDRGSYEQYF	TGTGCCGGACGTAGGGACAGGGGGTCCTACGAGCAGTACTTC
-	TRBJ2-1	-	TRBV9	CASSVDLAALNEQFF	TGTGCCAGCAGCGTAGATCTGGCCGCCCTCAATGAGCAGTTCTTC
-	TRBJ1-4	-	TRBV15	CATSRGHFSTNEKLFF	TGTGCCACCAGCCGAGGACATTTCTCAACTAATGAAAAACTGTTTTTT
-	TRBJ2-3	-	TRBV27	CASSQTSSKDTQYF	TGTGCCAGCAGCCAGACTAGTTCTAAAGATACGCAGTATTTT